What follows are 29 T cell receptor beta chains derived from one specimen sequenced in a study of neurological immune-mediated disorders. Regarding time point: technical triplicate 2. TCRdb fed the 5' RACE reads into MiXCR, producing one record per CDR3 protein. Of approximately 30,000 distinct CDR3 sequences listed, about an eighth are singletons. Material for sequencing was CD4+ T cells from blood. These receptors originate from a female donor with HTLV-1-associated myelopathy (HAM/TSP).

This clonotype was counted ten times or more. The chain carries TRBV5-4 and TRBJ2-3; D call uncertain. The CDR3 is 12 residues long. With 3 bases removed from V and 3 bases from J, the gap between germline ends came to 5 bases. Per germline, CDR1 SGHNT and CDR2 YYREEE (reference sequence). CDR3 protein: CASSSETDTQYF. The CDR3 nucleotides read TGTGCCAGCAGCTCCGAGACAGATACGCAGTATTTT.

J is TRBJ2-1 and V is TRBV12-2; the table's D call, TRBD1, was not checked against the DNA. TRBV12-2 is tagged as a pseudogene. CDR3 length: 19 amino acids. Here the CDR3 DNA reads TGTGCAAGTCGCTTAGGGGGGACAGGATCGACGGGGCTCGGGGATGAGCAGTTCTTC. Translated, it gives CASRLGGTGSTGLGDEQFF.

This clonotype appeared many times. The chain's CDR3 is CATSEGRDTQYF. In nucleotides, the CDR3 is TGTGCCACCAGTGAGGGTAGAGATACGCAGTATTTT. The chain recombines TRBV24-1 with TRBJ2-3; D uncertain. The V and J ends lost 4 bases and 5 bases respectively, with 6 bases between them. Per the germline V gene, CDR1 is KGHDR and CDR2 is SFDVKD. CDR3 length: 12 amino acids.

The table lists this clonotype with many counts. The chain recombines TRBV13 with TRBJ1-2, with 10 bases aligning to TRBD1. Germline V CDR1 and CDR2: PRHDT, FYEKMQ (reference sequence). The CDR3 loop spans 14 amino acids. The ends lost 5 bases at V and 4 bases at J; junction bases unmatched: 4. CDR3 sequence reads: CASSGRQGAYGYTF. As DNA, the CDR3 is TGTGCCAGCAGCGGCAGACAGGGGGCCTATGGCTACACCTTC. The complete variable domain, with remaining parts taken from reference TRBV13 and TRBJ1-2, reads AAGVIQSPRHLIKEKRETATLKCYPIPRHDTVYWYQQGPGQDPQFLISFYEKMQSDKGSIPDRFSAQQFSDYHSELNMSSLELGDSALYFCASSGRQGAYGYTFGSGTRLTVV.

This clonotype was recorded at least ten times. J is TRBJ2-3 and V is TRBV20-1; the D gene could be TRBD1 or TRBD2 (5 bases each). Trimming cost V 3 bases and J 6 bases, with 13 bases left between them. From germline, CDR1 is DFQATT and CDR2 SNEGSKA (reference sequence). This CDR3 is built from 13 residues. CDR3 sequence (DNA): TGCAGTGCTAGGTCGGGACCAGCGGATACGCAGTATTTT. Protein: CSARSGPADTQYF.

The sample holds many counts of this clonotype. V gene TRBV5-1 combines with J gene TRBJ2-1; no reliable D call. This CDR3 contains 16 residues. Per the germline V gene, CDR1 is SGHRS and CDR2 is YFSETQ. V shed 2 bases and J shed 0 bases, with 12 bases lying between them. CDR3 loop: CASSFGPRSSYNEQFF. The CDR3 DNA reads TGCGCCAGCAGCTTCGGTCCCCGGAGCTCCTACAATGAGCAGTTCTTC.

At least ten counts were recorded for this clonotype. V usage is TRBV6-5 and J usage is TRBJ2-3; tentative D call: TRBD2 (7 bases). V was cut by 10 bases and J by 7 bases, with 21 bases left in between. The CDR3 covers 14 residues. Germline-derived CDR1 and CDR2 are MNHEY and SVGAGI. This chain's CDR3 is CATASGGGTNTQYF. CDR3 nucleotide sequence: TGTGCCACCGCTTCCGGCGGGGGCACGAATACGCAGTATTTT.

Turning to this clonotype: The DNA is left out, because the CDR3 cannot be placed on it with certainty; the CDR3 is given as TCRdb lists it. The gene calls are TRBV7-3 and TRBJ2-2; whether TRBD2, the table's D call, matches the DNA was not checked. The CDR3 is 24 residues long, counting both termini. CDR1 and CDR2 (germline): SGHTA, FQGTGA. CDR3: CASSIGTSSYNEQFFGPGNRGAVF.

This clonotype has ten or more counts. The chain carries TRBV7-2 and TRBJ1-6; D is perhaps TRBD1 (6 bases). From germline, CDR1 is SGHTA and CDR2 FQGNSA. Trimming removed 2 bases from V and 6 bases from J, with 11 bases in between. The CDR3 is 15 residues long. The CDR3 coding sequence is TGTGCCAGCAGCTTATTGGGACAAGCTAATTCACCCCTCCACTTT. Translated: CASSLLGQANSPLHF.

In its sample, this clonotype was seen many times. This chain links TRBV6-5 with TRBJ2-1; D gene ambiguous. Germline CDR1 is MNHEY and CDR2 is SVGAGI. CDR3 length: 15 residues. Deletions cut 2 bases from V and 4 bases from J, with 12 bases between. CDR3 region: CASSYRLQTYNEQFF. The CDR3 DNA reads TGTGCCAGCAGTTACCGACTTCAAACTTACAATGAGCAGTTCTTC.

This clonotype was seen at least ten times. The chain uses TRBV7-2 and TRBJ2-7; D is perhaps TRBD2 (6 bases). The CDR3 has 13 residues. Per germline, CDR1 SGHTA and CDR2 FQGNSA. V was clipped by 4 bases and J by 6 bases, with 13 bases between them. CDR3 sequence (DNA): TGTGCCAGCAGCTACTTCCGGGAGCCCGAGCAGTACTTC. This codes for CASSYFREPEQYF.

Comments on this clonotype: A read error may explain this, as a much larger clone is one base away. The gene calls are TRBV2 and TRBJ2-1; possibly TRBD2 for D (5 bases). From germline, CDR1 is SNHLY and CDR2 FYNNEI. This CDR3 is built from 15 residues. Trimming stripped 5 bases from V and 4 bases from J, with 15 bases between. CDR3 protein: CASSLARERYNEQFF. The CDR3 bases are TGTGCCAGCAGTCTTGCCCGGGAAAGGTACAATGAGCAGTTCTTC.

This clonotype appeared many times. The genes are TRBV20-1 and TRBJ2-7; D may match TRBD1 or TRBD2 (5 bases each). The CDR3 loop spans 15 amino acids. Looked up from germline, CDR1 is DFQATT and CDR2 is SNEGSKA (reference sequence). Trimming left V 3 bases short and J 4 bases short, with 19 bases between. Here the CDR3 DNA reads TGCAGTGCTAGGGGGGTGGGCCAGGAACCTTACGAGCAGTACTTC. The encoded protein is CSARGVGQEPYEQYF.

This clonotype was seen ten or more times. The V and J genes are TRBV20-1 and TRBJ2-1; D remains unclear. Trimming removed 3 bases at V and 8 bases at J, with 14 bases between. CDR3 length: 13 amino acids. CDR1 and CDR2 (germline): DFQATT, SNEGSKA (reference sequence). The CDR3 sequence is CSARESTSDEQFF. CDR3 bases: TGCAGTGCTAGGGAGTCGACTTCGGATGAGCAGTTCTTC.

This clonotype has a count of ten or more. The chain carries TRBV3-1 and TRBJ2-5; 9 bases agree with TRBD1. J was trimmed by 5 bases and V by 2 bases; bases with no gene match: 3. The CDR3 has 14 residues. Germline assignment: CDR1 LGHDT and CDR2 YNNKEL (reference sequence). CDR3 coding DNA: TGTGCCAGCAGCCAACGGGGGACAGGGGAGACCCAGTACTTC. This translates into CASSQRGTGETQYF.

This clonotype was detected many times. The V gene is TRBV20-1, the J gene TRBJ2-7; possible D gene TRBD1, 6 bases. Germline V gene lookup returns CDR1 DFQATT and CDR2 SNEGSKA (reference sequence). The CDR3 consists of 12 residues. V was clipped by 2 bases and J by 3 bases, with 8 bases between them. The CDR3 is CSARNRVYEQYF. CDR3 nucleotide sequence: TGCAGTGCTAGAAACAGGGTCTACGAGCAGTACTTC.

This clonotype was counted at least ten times. The chain carries TRBV25-1 and TRBJ2-1, with D perhaps matching TRBD2 (6 bases). This CDR3 has 16 residues. Looked up from germline, CDR1 is MGHDK and CDR2 is SYGVNS. V lost 4 bases to trimming and J lost 1 base, with 14 bases between them. CDR3 in amino acids: CASSVQTGVSYNEQFF. For the CDR3, the DNA is TGTGCCAGCAGTGTACAGACGGGGGTTTCCTACAATGAGCAGTTCTTC.

This clonotype appeared many times. This sequence joins TRBV19 and TRBJ2-7; 8 nucleotides line up with TRBD1. J gave up 2 bases and V 7 bases, and 7 bases lay outside the gene matches. CDR1 LNHDA and CDR2 SQIVND come from the germline V gene (reference sequence). The CDR3 totals 14 residues. CDR3 in DNA: TGTGCCAGTAAAACCGGGACAGGAACCTACGAGCAGTACTTC. Protein sequence: CASKTGTGTYEQYF.

This clonotype was seen at least ten times. CDR3 protein: CATSRDGLAKNIQYF. The CDR3 region has the DNA TGCGCCACCTCTCGGGACGGGCTAGCCAAAAACATTCAGTACTTC. The rearrangement links TRBV4-1 to TRBJ2-4, with D perhaps TRBD1 or TRBD2 (5 bases each). V lost 10 bases to trimming and J lost 0 bases, with 16 bases between them. CDR1 is MGHRA and CDR2 is YSYEKL in the germline V gene. The CDR3 has 15 residues.

This clonotype was detected ten times or more. The rearrangement uses TRBV10-3 and TRBJ1-1, with a possible D match to TRBD1 (6 bases). This CDR3 region has 13 residues. Germline assignment: CDR1 ENHRY and CDR2 SYGVKD. V lost 6 bases to trimming and J lost 1 base, with 9 bases between them. The chain's CDR3 is CAISAGANTEAFF. CDR3 sequence (DNA): TGTGCCATCAGCGCAGGGGCGAACACTGAAGCTTTCTTT.

This clonotype was seen many times. This chain links TRBV5-1 with TRBJ1-2; tentative D call: TRBD1 (6 bases). This CDR3 comprises 14 residues. V was cut by 4 bases and J by 3 bases, with 13 bases left in between. CDR1 and CDR2 (germline): SGHRS, YFSETQ. This CDR3 is CASSTPGTHYGYTF. CDR3 sequence (DNA): TGCGCCAGCAGCACCCCCGGGACACACTATGGCTACACCTTC.

This clonotype was picked up many times. The V call is TRBV29-1, the J call TRBJ2-1; the D is unclear. Germline values: CDR1 SQVTM, CDR2 ANQGSEA. The length of the CDR3 is 12 residues. Trimming pared 6 bases from V and 1 base from J, leaving 7 bases between. CDR3 in DNA: TGCAGCGTCAGACCTTCCTACAATGAGCAGTTCTTC. It is translated as CSVRPSYNEQFF.

This clonotype was seen repeatedly, ten times or more. The V call is TRBV29-1, the J call TRBJ2-7; D is undetermined. Germline CDR1 and CDR2: SQVTM and ANQGSEA. The CDR3 runs to 12 residues. V gave up 6 bases and J gave up 2 bases, with 11 bases separating them. The CDR3 protein is CSVYVEAYEQYF. The CDR3 nucleotides read TGCAGCGTCTATGTAGAAGCCTACGAGCAGTACTTC.

This clonotype was picked up many times. The chain couples TRBV7-8 to TRBJ2-4, with 7 bases fitting TRBD1. The V and J ends lost 1 base and 3 bases, in that order; junction bases with no gene match: 3. The CDR3 spans 15 residues. The germline gives CDR1 SGHVS, CDR2 FQNEAQ. In DNA form, the CDR3 reads TGTGCCAGCAGCTTAGAAGGGACAGTCAAAAACATTCAGTACTTC. Its translation is CASSLEGTVKNIQYF.

This clonotype was counted many times. This rearrangement joins TRBV20-1 to TRBJ2-7, with D possibly called TRBD1 or TRBD2 (5 bases each). Per the germline V gene, CDR1 is DFQATT and CDR2 is SNEGSKA (reference sequence). V was cut by 5 bases and J by 0 bases, with 11 bases left in between. The length of the CDR3 is 13 residues. Here the CDR3 reads CSAGDPSSYEQYF. The CDR3 coding sequence is TGCAGTGCTGGGGACCCCAGCTCCTACGAGCAGTACTTC.

This clonotype was counted many times. The chain recombines TRBV20-1 with TRBJ2-3; 9 nucleotides match TRBD2. The CDR3 sequence is 15 residues long. V was clipped by 6 bases and J by 0 bases; unmatched bases: 7. The germline V gene encodes CDR1 DFQATT and CDR2 SNEGSKA (reference sequence). The CDR3 DNA sequence: TGCAGTGCAGGGGGCGGGGGGGTCAGCACAGATACGCAGTATTTT. Amino acid sequence: CSAGGGGVSTDTQYF.

In this sample, this clonotype is medium-sized. The chain links TRBV27 to TRBJ2-1, with TRBD2 as a possible D gene (5 bases). The CDR3 length is 14 residues. Trimming removed 2 bases from V and 8 bases from J, with 13 bases in between. The germline V gene encodes CDR1 MNHEY and CDR2 SMNVEV (reference sequence). CDR3 nucleotide sequence: TGTGCCAGCAGTTTAGAGGGAGTAGGCGATGAGCAGTTCTTC. Encoded protein: CASSLEGVGDEQFF.

This clonotype was observed many times. V gene TRBV12-3 or TRBV12-4 combines with J gene TRBJ1-5; 7 bases map to TRBD1. The CDR3 has 13 amino acids. V gave up 6 bases and J gave up 10 bases; unmatched junction bases: 9. Written as DNA, the CDR3 is TGTGCCAGCAGCGACAGGGCCCATGGACCCCAGCATTTT. Amino acid sequence: CASSDRAHGPQHF.

As regards this clonotype: A much larger clone lies a single base off, so this may be a read error. V is TRBV7-2 and J is TRBJ2-7; 7 bases map to TRBD2. The V segment lost 6 bases and the J segment 9 bases; nucleotides outside the gene matches: 11. Germline CDR1 is SGHTA and CDR2 is FQGNSA. This CDR3 region has 13 residues. DNA for the CDR3: TGTGCCAGCAGACGCGTCGGGGGGTTTGGGCAGTACTTC. Amino acids: CASRRVGGFGQYF.